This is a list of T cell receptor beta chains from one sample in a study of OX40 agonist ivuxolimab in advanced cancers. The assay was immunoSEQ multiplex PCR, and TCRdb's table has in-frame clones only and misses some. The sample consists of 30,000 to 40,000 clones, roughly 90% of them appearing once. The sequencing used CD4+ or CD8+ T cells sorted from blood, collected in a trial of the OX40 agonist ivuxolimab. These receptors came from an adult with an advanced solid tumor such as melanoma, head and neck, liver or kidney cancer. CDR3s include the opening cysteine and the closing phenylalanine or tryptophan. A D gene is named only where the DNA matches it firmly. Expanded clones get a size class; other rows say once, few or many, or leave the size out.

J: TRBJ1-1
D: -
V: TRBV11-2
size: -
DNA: TGTGCCAGCAGCTTAGCGGGCGGGGGCGAAGCTTTCTTT
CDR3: CASSLAGGGEAFF

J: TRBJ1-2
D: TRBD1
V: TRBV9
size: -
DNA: TGTGCCAGCAGCGCCCGGACAGGGTGGGACGACTATGGCTACACCTTC
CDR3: CASSARTGWDDYGYTF

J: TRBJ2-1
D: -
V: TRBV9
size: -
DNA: TGTGCCAGCAGCGTAGGCCCTTCCCTATACAATGAGCAGTTCTTC
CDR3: CASSVGPSLYNEQFF

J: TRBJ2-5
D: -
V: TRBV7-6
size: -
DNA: TGTGCCAGCAGCTTAGGTTCCTGGGGAGTGGAGACCCAGTACTTC
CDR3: CASSLGSWGVETQYF

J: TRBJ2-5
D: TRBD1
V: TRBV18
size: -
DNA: TGTGCCAGCTCACCCTATGGACAGGCTGGGGCAGAGACCCAGTACTTC
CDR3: CASSPYGQAGAETQYF

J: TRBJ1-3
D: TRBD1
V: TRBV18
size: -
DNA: TGTGCCAGCTCACTGGACAGGGGAAACACCATATATTTT
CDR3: CASSLDRGNTIYF

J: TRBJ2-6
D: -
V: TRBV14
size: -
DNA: TGTGCCAGCAGCCAAGTGGGCAGACACTCTGGGGCCAACGTCCTGACTTTC
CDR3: CASSQVGRHSGANVLTF

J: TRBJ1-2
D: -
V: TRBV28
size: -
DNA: TGTGCCAGTAAAGGAATAACTAACTATGGCTACACCTTC
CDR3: CASKGITNYGYTF

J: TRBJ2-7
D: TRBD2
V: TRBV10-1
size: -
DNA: TGCGCCAGCAGTCGGGGAGGGGAGGGCGAGCAGTACTTC
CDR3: CASSRGGEGEQYF

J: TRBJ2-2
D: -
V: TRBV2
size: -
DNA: TGTGCCAGCAGTGAAGATTGGGGGGGCCTCTCCGGGGAGCTGTTTTTT
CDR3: CASSEDWGGLSGELFF

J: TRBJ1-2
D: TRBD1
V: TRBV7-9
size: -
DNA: TGTGCCAGCAGCGGGACAGGGCACTATGGCTACACCTTC
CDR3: CASSGTGHYGYTF

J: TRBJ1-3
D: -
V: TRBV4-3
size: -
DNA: TGCGCCAGCAGCCAAGATAGGTCTGGAAACACCATATATTTT
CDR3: CASSQDRSGNTIYF

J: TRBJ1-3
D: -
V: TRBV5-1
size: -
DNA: TGCGCCAGCAGCTTGGCCGGGGACTCTGGAAACACCATATATTTT
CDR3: CASSLAGDSGNTIYF

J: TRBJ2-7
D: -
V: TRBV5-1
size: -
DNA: TGCGCCAGCAGCTTGGGTAGCTCCTACGAGCAGTACTTC
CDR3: CASSLGSSYEQYF

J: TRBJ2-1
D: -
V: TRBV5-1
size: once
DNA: TGCGCCAGCAAGGACGTATCAGCCGGCAATGAGCAGTTCTTC
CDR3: CASKDVSAGNEQFF

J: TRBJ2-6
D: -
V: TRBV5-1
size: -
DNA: TGCGCCAGCAGCTTGGAGGGCTCTGGGGCCAACGTCCTGACTTTC
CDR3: CASSLEGSGANVLTF

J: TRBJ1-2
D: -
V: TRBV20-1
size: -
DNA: TGCAGTGCAGGGACGGACTATGGCTACACCTTC
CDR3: CSAGTDYGYTF

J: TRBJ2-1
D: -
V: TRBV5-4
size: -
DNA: TGTGCCAGCAGCTTGGGAGGGGGAGCGGGGCCCTACAATGAGCAGTTCTTC
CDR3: CASSLGGGAGPYNEQFF

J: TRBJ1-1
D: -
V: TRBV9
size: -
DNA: TGTGCCAGCAGCCAAGCGACAGGAAACACTGAAGCTTTCTTT
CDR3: CASSQATGNTEAFF

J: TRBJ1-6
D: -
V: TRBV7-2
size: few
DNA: TGTGCCAGCAGCTTAAACCCAGACAGCCCTAATCACTTT
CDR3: CASSLNPDSPNHF

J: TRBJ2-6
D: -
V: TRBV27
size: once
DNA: TGTGCCAGCAGTTTATCGGGGACCTACTCTGGGGCCAACGTCCTGACTTTC
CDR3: CASSLSGTYSGANVLTF

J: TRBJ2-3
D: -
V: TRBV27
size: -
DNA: TGTGCCAGCAGTTTCCATGGATCCGGAGCACAGATAACGCAGTATTTT
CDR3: CASSFHGSGAQITQYF

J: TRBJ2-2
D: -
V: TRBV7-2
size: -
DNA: TGTGCCAGCAGATCAGCAGGGGTTATATCCGGGGAGCTGTTTTTT
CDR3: CASRSAGVISGELFF

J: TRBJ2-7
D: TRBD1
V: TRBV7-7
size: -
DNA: TGTGCTAGCAGCTTCTCACAGGGGAGCGAGCAGTACTTC
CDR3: CASSFSQGSEQYF

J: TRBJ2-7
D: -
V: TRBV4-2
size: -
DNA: TGTGCCAGCAGCCAAGATGAGGCGGACGAGCAGTACTTC
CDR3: CASSQDEADEQYF

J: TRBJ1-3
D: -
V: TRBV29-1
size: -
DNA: TGCAGCGTTGTGAGCGACGGCGACACCATATATTTT
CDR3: CSVVSDGDTIYF

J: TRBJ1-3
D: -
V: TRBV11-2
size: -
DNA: TGTGCCAGCAGCTCTCGAGGACAGACCTCTGGAAACACCATATATTTT
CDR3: CASSSRGQTSGNTIYF

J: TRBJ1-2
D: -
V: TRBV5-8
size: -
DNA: TGTGCCAGCAGCGGCCACAGGGTAAATGGCTACACCTTC
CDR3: CASSGHRVNGYTF

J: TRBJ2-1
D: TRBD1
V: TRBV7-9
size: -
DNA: TGTGCCAGCAGCATCGGGACAGGGGGCTTGAGTGAGCAGTTCTTC
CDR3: CASSIGTGGLSEQFF

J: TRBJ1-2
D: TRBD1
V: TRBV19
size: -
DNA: TGTGCCAGTAGTATAGGGACAGGGGACTATGGCTACACCTTC
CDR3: CASSIGTGDYGYTF

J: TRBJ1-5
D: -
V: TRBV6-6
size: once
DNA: TGTGCCAGCAGTTACCAAGGGGCTAGCAATCAGCCCCAGCATTTT
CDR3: CASSYQGASNQPQHF

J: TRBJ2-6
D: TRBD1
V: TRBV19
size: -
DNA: TGTGCCAGTAGTAGTCTCGGACAGGGAGTTTCTGGGGCCAACGTCCTGACTTTC
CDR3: CASSSLGQGVSGANVLTF

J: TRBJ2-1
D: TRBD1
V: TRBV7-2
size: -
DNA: TGTGCCAGCAGCCTCCGGGGACAGGGGGCCTACAATGAGCAGTTCTTC
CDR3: CASSLRGQGAYNEQFF

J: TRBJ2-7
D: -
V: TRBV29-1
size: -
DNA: TGCAGCGTTGATCCTGGGGCAGACTCCTACGAGCAGTACTTC
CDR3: CSVDPGADSYEQYF

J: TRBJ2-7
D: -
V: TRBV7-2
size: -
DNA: TGTGCCAGCAGCTTAGACAGGGTAGAGGAGCAGTACTTC
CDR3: CASSLDRVEEQYF

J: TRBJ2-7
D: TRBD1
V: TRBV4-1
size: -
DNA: TGCGCCAGCAGCCGGACCCAGCAGGGGGCGTACGAGCAGTACTTC
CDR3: CASSRTQQGAYEQYF

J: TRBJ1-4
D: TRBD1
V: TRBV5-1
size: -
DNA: TGCGCCAGCAGCTCGACAGGGGCTAATAATGAAAAACTGTTTTTT
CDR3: CASSSTGANNEKLFF

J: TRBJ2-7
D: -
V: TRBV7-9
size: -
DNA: TGTGCCAGCAGCAATCCGGGACCCAGTCGGTCGTACTTC
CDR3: CASSNPGPSRSYF

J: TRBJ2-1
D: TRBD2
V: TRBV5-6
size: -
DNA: TGTGCCAGCAGCTTGGTTGGCGGGGGAGCGGACAATGAGCAGTTCTTC
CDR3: CASSLVGGGADNEQFF

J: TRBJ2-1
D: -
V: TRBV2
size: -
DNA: TGTGCCAGCAGGTTGGAAAGGGGAAATGAGCAGTTCTTC
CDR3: CASRLERGNEQFF

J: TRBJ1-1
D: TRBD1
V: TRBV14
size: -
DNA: TGTGCCAGCAGCCCCGGGACAGGGGGCTTGAACACTGAAGCTTTCTTT
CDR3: CASSPGTGGLNTEAFF

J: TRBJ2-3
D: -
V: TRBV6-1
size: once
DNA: TGTGCCAGCAAGATCAGGGGCACAGATACGCAGTATTTT
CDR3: CASKIRGTDTQYF

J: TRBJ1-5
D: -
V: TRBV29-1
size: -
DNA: TGCAGCGTTGCCCAGGGGAATAGCAATCAGCCCCAGCATTTT
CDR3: CSVAQGNSNQPQHF

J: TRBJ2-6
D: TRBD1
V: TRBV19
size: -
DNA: TGTGCCAGTAGTAGGGGGACAGCCGGGAAGGCTGGGGCCAACGTCCTGACTTTC
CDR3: CASSRGTAGKAGANVLTF

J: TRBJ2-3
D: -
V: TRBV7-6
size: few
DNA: TGTGCCAGCGGCTTGGGGCGTAAGATTAGCACAGATACGCAGTATTTT
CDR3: CASGLGRKISTDTQYF

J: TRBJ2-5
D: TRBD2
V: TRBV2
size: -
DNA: TGTGCCAGCAGCGCCGGGACTAGCGGGGGGAGTGAAGAGACCCAGTACTTC
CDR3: CASSAGTSGGSEETQYF

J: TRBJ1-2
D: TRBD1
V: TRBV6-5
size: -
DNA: TGTGCCAGCAGACGCGACAGGGCGATTAACTATGGCTACACCTTC
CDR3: CASRRDRAINYGYTF

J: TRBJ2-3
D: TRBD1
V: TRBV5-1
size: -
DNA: TGCGCCAGCAGCGTGGACAGGGGCACAGATACGCAGTATTTT
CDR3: CASSVDRGTDTQYF

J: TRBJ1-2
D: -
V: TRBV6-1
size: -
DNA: TGTGCCAGCAGTGACCTTATTAGAGGCTATGGCTACACCTTC
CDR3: CASSDLIRGYGYTF

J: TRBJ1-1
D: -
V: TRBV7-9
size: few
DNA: TGTGCCAGCAGCTCCATGGGGGACACTGAAGCTTTCTTT
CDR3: CASSSMGDTEAFF

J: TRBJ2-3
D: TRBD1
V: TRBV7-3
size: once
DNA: TGTGCCAGCAGCCCCGACAGGGCCCGCGACACAGATACGCAGTATTTT
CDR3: CASSPDRARDTDTQYF

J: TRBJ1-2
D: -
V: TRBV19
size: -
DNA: TGTGCCAGTAGTATAGATCGGACCCAGCAGGGCTACACCTTC
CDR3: CASSIDRTQQGYTF